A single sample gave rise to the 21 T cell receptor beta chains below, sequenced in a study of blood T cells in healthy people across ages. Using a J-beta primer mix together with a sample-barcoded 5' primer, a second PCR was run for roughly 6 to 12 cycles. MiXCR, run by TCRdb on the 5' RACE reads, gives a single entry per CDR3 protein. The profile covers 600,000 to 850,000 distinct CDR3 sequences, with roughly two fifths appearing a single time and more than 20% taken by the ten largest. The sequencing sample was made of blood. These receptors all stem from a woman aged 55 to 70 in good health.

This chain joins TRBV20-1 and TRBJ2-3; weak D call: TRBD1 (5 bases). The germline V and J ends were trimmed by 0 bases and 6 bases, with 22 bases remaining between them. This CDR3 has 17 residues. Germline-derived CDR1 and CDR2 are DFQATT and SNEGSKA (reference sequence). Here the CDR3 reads CSARDLIASRVGDTQYF. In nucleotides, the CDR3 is TGCAGTGCTAGAGATCTAATAGCAAGCAGGGTCGGGGATACGCAGTATTTT.

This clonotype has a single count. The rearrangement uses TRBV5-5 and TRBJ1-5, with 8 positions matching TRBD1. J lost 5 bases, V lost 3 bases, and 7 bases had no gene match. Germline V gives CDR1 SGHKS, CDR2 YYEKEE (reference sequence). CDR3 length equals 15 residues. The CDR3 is CASSWEGQGYQPQHF. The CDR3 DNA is TGTGCCAGCAGCTGGGAAGGACAGGGCTATCAGCCCCAGCATTTT.

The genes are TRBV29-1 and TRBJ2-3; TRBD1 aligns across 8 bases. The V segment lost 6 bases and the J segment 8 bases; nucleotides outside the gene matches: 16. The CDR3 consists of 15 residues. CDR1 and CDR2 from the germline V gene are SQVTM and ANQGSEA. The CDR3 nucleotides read TGCAGCGTGGGGACAGGAGGCCCCGGACAGGTTACGCAGTATTTT. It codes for CSVGTGGPGQVTQYF.

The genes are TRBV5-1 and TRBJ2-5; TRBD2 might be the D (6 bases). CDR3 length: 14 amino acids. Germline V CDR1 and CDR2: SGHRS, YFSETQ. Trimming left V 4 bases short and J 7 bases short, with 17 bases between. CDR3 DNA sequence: TGCGCCAGCAGCCCCAGGGACTCCGGCGGGACCCAGTACTTC. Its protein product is CASSPRDSGGTQYF.

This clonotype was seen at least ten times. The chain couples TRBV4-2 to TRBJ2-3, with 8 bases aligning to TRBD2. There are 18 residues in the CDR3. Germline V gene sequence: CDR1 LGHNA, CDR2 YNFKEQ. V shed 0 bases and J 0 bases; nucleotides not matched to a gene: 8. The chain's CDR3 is CASSQDPPAGASTDTQYF. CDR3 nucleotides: TGTGCCAGCAGCCAAGATCCCCCAGCGGGGGCTAGCACAGATACGCAGTATTTT.

In DNA form, the CDR3 reads TGCAGTGCTAGAGGCGCGGGGGTTGTAGAGACCCAGTACTTC. This gives the protein CSARGAGVVETQYF. The chain carries TRBV20-1 and TRBJ2-5, with TRBD2 matching 7 bases. The junction had 6 bases not matched to a gene; V was cut back by 1 base and J by 4 bases. The CDR3 is 14 amino acids. CDR1 and CDR2 (germline): DFQATT, SNEGSKA (reference sequence).

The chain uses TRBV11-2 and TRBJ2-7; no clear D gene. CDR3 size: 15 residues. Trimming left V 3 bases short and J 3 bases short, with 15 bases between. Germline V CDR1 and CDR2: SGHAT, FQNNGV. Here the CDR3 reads CASSFRRHTDYEQYF. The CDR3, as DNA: TGTGCCAGCAGCTTCCGACGGCACACCGACTACGAGCAGTACTTC.

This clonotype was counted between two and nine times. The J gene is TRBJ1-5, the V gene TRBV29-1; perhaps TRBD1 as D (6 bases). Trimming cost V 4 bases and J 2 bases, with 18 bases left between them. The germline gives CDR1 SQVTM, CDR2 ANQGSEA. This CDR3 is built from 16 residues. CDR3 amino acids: CSVVLGGGMGNQPQHF. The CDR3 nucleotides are TGCAGCGTTGTTCTGGGGGGGGGCATGGGCAATCAGCCCCAGCATTTT.

CDR3 residues: CSAWAANTGELFF. In nucleotides, the CDR3 is TGCAGCGCCTGGGCGGCAAACACCGGGGAGCTGTTTTTT. The chain combines TRBV29-1 with TRBJ2-2; D ambiguous. V lost 7 bases to trimming and J lost 2 bases, with 11 bases between them. Germline V gives CDR1 SQVTM, CDR2 ANQGSEA. The CDR3 is 13 residues long.

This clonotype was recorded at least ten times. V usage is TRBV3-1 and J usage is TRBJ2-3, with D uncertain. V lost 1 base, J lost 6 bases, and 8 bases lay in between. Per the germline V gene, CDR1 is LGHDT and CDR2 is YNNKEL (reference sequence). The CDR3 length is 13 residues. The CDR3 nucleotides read TGTGCCAGCAGCCAAGGGACCACTGATACGCAGTATTTT. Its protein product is CASSQGTTDTQYF.

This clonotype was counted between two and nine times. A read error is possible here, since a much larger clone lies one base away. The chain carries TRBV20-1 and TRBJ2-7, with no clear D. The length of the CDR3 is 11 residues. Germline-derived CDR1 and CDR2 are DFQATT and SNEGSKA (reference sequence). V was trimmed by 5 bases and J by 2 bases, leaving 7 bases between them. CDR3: CSAADPYEQYF. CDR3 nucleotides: TGCAGTGCTGCGGATCCCTACGAGCAGTACTTC.

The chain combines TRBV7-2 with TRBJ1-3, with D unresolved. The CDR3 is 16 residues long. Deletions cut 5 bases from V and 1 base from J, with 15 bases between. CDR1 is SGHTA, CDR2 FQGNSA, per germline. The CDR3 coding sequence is TGTGCCAGCAGCCCGCTTCTCCCCCCTTCTGGAAACACCATATATTTT. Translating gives CASSPLLPPSGNTIYF. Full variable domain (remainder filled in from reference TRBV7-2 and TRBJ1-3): GAGVSQSPSNKVTEKGKDVELRCDPISGHTALYWYRQSLGQGLEFLIYFQGNSAPDKSGLPSDRFSAERTGGSVSTLTIQRTQQEDSAVYLCASSPLLPPSGNTIYFGEGSWLTVV.

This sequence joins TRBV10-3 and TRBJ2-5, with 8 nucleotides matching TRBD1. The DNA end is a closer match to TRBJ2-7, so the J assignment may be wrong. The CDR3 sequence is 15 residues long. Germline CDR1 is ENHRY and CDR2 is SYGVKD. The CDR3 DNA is TGTGCCATCAGTGAGCGGACAGGGAGTGGAGGCGAGCAGTACTTC. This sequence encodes CAISERTGSGGEQYF.

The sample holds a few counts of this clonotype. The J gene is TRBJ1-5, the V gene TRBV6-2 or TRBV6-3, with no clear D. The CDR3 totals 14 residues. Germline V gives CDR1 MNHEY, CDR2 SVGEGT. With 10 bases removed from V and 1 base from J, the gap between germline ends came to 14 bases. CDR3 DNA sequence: TGTGCCACGATACCCGTGGACAGCAATCAGCCCCAGCATTTT. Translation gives CATIPVDSNQPQHF.

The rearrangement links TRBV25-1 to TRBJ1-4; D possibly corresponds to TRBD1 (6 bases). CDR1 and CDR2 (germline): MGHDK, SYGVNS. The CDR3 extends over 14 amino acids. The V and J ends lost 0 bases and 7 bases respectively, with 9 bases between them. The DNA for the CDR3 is TGTGCCAGCAGTGAATATCGCAGGGGTGAAAAACTGTTTTTT. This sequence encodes CASSEYRRGEKLFF. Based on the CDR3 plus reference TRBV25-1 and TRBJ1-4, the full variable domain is EADIYQTPRYLVIGTGKKITLECSQTMGHDKMYWYQQDPGMELHLIHYSYGVNSTEKGDLSSESTVSRIRTEHFPLTLESARPSHTSQYLCASSEYRRGEKLFFGSGTQLSVL.

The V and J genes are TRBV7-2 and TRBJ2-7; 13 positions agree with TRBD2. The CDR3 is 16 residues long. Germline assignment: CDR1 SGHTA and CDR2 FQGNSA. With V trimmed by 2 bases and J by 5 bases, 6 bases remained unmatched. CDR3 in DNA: TGTGCCAGCAGCTTATGGACTAGCGGGGGTCTCGACGAGCAGTACTTC. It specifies CASSLWTSGGLDEQYF.

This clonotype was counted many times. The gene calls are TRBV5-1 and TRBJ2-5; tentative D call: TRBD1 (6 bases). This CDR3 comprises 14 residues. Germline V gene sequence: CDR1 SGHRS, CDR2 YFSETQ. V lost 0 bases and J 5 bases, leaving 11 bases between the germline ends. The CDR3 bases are TGCGCCAGCAGCTTGGCGTCAGGGGCCGAGACCCAGTACTTC. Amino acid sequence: CASSLASGAETQYF.

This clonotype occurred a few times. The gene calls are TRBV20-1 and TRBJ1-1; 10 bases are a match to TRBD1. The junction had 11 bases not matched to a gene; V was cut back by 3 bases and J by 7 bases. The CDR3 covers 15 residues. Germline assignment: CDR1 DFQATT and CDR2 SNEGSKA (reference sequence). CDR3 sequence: CSASSVDRGRGEAFF. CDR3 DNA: TGCAGTGCTAGCTCCGTCGACAGGGGGCGAGGTGAAGCTTTCTTT.

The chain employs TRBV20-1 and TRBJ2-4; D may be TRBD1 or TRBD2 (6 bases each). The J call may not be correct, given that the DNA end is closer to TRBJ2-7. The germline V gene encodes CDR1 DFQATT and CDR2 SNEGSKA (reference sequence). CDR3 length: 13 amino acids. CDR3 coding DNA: TGCAGTGCTGAGGGGGGAGAGTCCTACGAGCAGTACTTC. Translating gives CSAEGGESYEQYF.

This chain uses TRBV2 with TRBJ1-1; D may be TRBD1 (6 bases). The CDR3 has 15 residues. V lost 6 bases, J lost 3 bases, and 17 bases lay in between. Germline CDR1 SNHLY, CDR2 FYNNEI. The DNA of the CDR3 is TGTGCCAGCAGGAAGGGGCAGGGGATGGACACTGAAGCTTTCTTT. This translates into CASRKGQGMDTEAFF.

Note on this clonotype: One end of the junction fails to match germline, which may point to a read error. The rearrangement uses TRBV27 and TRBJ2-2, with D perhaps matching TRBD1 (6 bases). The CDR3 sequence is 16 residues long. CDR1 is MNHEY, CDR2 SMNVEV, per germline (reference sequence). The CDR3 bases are TGTGTCAGCAGTGCCGCCCCGGGACAGAACACCGGGGAGCTGTTTTTT. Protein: CVSSAAPGQNTGELFF.